The clone carrying this TCR beta chain occurred a few times. This entry comes from a study of blood T cells in healthy people across ages. Through a sample-barcoded 5' primer and a J-beta primer mix, a second PCR was run for about 6 to 11 cycles. Via MiXCR, TCRdb re-called the 5' RACE reads, giving one row per CDR3 protein. The sample has 850,000 to 1,100,000 distinct CDR3 sequences; about two fifths are singletons. The V gene lost 7 bases and the J gene lost 0 bases, with 21 bases spanning the gap. This CDR3 is built from 17 residues. Germline assignment: CDR1 MDHEN and CDR2 SYDVKM. The source is a young man in good health. The rearrangement uses TRBV28 and TRBJ1-2, with D perhaps matching TRBD1 (5 bases). The source material was blood. The CDR3 loop reads CASTSPGSPMANYGYTF. The CDR3, as DNA: TGTGCCAGCACCAGCCCAGGGAGCCCTATGGCTAACTATGGCTACACCTTC.